Given below is one T cell receptor beta chain in context. Germline is not matched at one junction end, which may reflect a read error. Sequenced by immunoSEQ multiplex PCR; TCRdb stores in-frame clones only, minus some. The sample has about 29,000 clones, 70% to 80% seen once; the top ten hold roughly 20%. The record originates from a study of sequential checkpoint blockade in melanoma. Study details: Randomization was 1:1 between first-line nivolumab→ipilimumab and ipilimumab→nivolumab. Maintenance nivolumab came after either treatment sequence.

The sample's treatment: randomized to nivolumab then ipilimumab (arm A) or the reverse (arm B). DNA-damaging chemotherapy had not been given to any patient beforehand. Live CD3+CD8+ CD19− CD56− cells were sorted from PBMCs. The CDR3 runs 16 residues. Germline CDR1 is SGHNT and CDR2 is YYREEE (reference sequence). This sequence was found in a human donor with melanoma. The chain uses TRBV5-4 and TRBJ2-1; 9 positions agree with TRBD2. The sequences come from CD8+ T cells sorted from blood (inferred from file names), collected from a patient given nivolumab and ipilimumab in sequence. In nucleotides, the CDR3 is TGTGCCAACAGCCCGCTTGAAGGTCTAGCGGGAAAGGAGCAGTTCTTC. This translates into CANSPLEGLAGKEQFF.